This TCR beta chain was identified during a study of type 1 and type 2 diabetes patients. General study findings and limits: Type 2 diabetes patients had few highly-expanded CD4+ clones, median one.

This clonotype has a count of ten or more. As yet, its antigen is unknown. V was cut by 4 bases and J by 7 bases, with 7 bases left in between. The CDR3 is 12 residues long. The V gene's germline CDR1 is WNHNN and CDR2 SYGVQD (reference sequence). Amplification started from genomic DNA. A primer set of 30 forward and 13 reverse primers amplified the CDR3. TCRdb redid the calling of the multiplex PCR reads with MiXCR, one entry per CDR3 protein. The sample holds around 300,000 distinct CDR3 sequences, 47% seen once. Other autoimmune diseases and infections within the past four weeks excluded donors. The sequence was collected from a man between 18 and 35 years old with type 2 diabetes. Material: peripheral blood mononuclear cells (PBMCs). This sequence joins TRBV10-1 and TRBJ2-2; D call uncertain. The chain's CDR3 is CASSAYDGELFF. In nucleotides, the CDR3 is TGCGCCAGCAGTGCTTACGACGGGGAGCTGTTTTTT.